This is a list of T cell receptor beta chains from one sample in a study of blood T cell repertoires in COVID-19. The repertoire was sequenced with immunoSEQ multiplex PCR; TCRdb's copy has only in-frame clones and lacks some. The data show some 230,000 clones, around 81% seen once. Sequencing input: peripheral blood. The receptors come from a woman aged 25 to 39 who had recovered from COVID-19. CDR3s include the opening cysteine and the closing phenylalanine or tryptophan. D genes are given only for firm matches. Expanded clones are given a class, and other clones once, few, many or no size at all.

cdr3_aa: CASSIEGSGPFHREQYF
cdr3_nt: TGTGCCAGTAGTATAGAAGGTAGCGGGCCCTTCCATCGCGAGCAGTACTTC
d_call: TRBD2
clone_size: once
j_call: TRBJ2-7
v_call: TRBV19

cdr3_aa: CASSFQGFGTEAFF
cdr3_nt: TGTGCCAGCAGCTTTCAGGGGTTCGGCACTGAAGCTTTCTTT
d_call: .
clone_size: .
j_call: TRBJ1-1
v_call: TRBV11-2

cdr3_aa: CASSFFPSSSTDTQYF
cdr3_nt: TGTGCCAGCAGCTTTTTCCCCTCCTCCAGCACAGATACGCAGTATTTT
d_call: .
clone_size: .
j_call: TRBJ2-3
v_call: TRBV7-2

cdr3_aa: CASGTGGQGLYEQYF
cdr3_nt: TGTGCCAGCGGTACAGGGGGACAGGGGCTCTACGAGCAGTACTTC
d_call: TRBD1
clone_size: .
j_call: TRBJ2-7
v_call: TRBV28

cdr3_aa: CASSFSGGTYEQYF
cdr3_nt: TGTGCCAGCAGCTTTAGCGGGGGAACCTACGAGCAGTACTTC
d_call: TRBD2
clone_size: once
j_call: TRBJ2-7
v_call: TRBV13

cdr3_aa: CASSVIGGTKNIQYF
cdr3_nt: TGTGCCAGCAGCGTCATAGGGGGCACCAAAAACATTCAGTACTTC
d_call: TRBD1
clone_size: .
j_call: TRBJ2-4
v_call: TRBV5-6

cdr3_aa: CASRPTFLAPYNEQFF
cdr3_nt: TGTGCCAGCAGACCCACTTTCCTAGCGCCATACAATGAGCAGTTCTTC
d_call: .
clone_size: .
j_call: TRBJ2-1
v_call: TRBV25-1

cdr3_aa: CASSFGPNTGELFF
cdr3_nt: TGTGCCAGCAGCTTCGGTCCGAACACCGGGGAGCTGTTTTTT
d_call: .
clone_size: .
j_call: TRBJ2-2
v_call: TRBV11-2

cdr3_aa: CASSLDRGGTEAFF
cdr3_nt: TGCGCCAGCAGCTTGGACAGGGGTGGGACTGAAGCTTTCTTT
d_call: TRBD1
clone_size: .
j_call: TRBJ1-1
v_call: TRBV5-1

cdr3_aa: CASSFSGTGDAYNEQFF
cdr3_nt: TGTGCCAGCAGTTTTTCCGGGACAGGGGACGCCTACAATGAGCAGTTCTTC
d_call: TRBD1
clone_size: .
j_call: TRBJ2-1
v_call: TRBV27

cdr3_aa: CASSPGSSYNSPLHF
cdr3_nt: TGTGCCAGCAGCCCAGGGTCCTCCTATAATTCACCCCTCCACTTT
d_call: .
clone_size: .
j_call: TRBJ1-6
v_call: TRBV27

cdr3_aa: CASSSGNQETQYF
cdr3_nt: TGTGCCAGCAGCTCAGGAAACCAAGAGACCCAGTACTTC
d_call: .
clone_size: .
j_call: TRBJ2-5
v_call: TRBV11-2

cdr3_aa: CASSQGLAGVIEFF
cdr3_nt: TGCGCCAGCAGCCAAGGACTAGCGGGAGTTATAGAGTTCTTC
d_call: TRBD2
clone_size: .
j_call: TRBJ2-1
v_call: TRBV4-1

cdr3_aa: CASSSVAGPIPGELFF
cdr3_nt: TGTGCCAGCAGTTCCGTAGCGGGACCAATACCCGGGGAGCTGTTTTTT
d_call: TRBD2
clone_size: few
j_call: TRBJ2-2
v_call: TRBV27

cdr3_aa: CASSPQGVAGNTIYF
cdr3_nt: TGTGCCAGCAGCCCTCAGGGTGTTGCTGGAAACACCATATATTTT
d_call: .
clone_size: .
j_call: TRBJ1-3
v_call: TRBV7-2

cdr3_aa: CASSVVSGRVLETQYF
cdr3_nt: TGTGCCAGCAGCGTAGTAAGCGGGAGGGTCTTGGAGACCCAGTACTTC
d_call: TRBD2
clone_size: .
j_call: TRBJ2-5
v_call: TRBV9

cdr3_aa: CASSYLAGRYNEQFF
cdr3_nt: TGTGCCAGCAGCTATCTAGCGGGCAGATACAATGAGCAGTTCTTC
d_call: TRBD2
clone_size: .
j_call: TRBJ2-1
v_call: TRBV11-2

cdr3_aa: CASTGTGVSNQPQHF
cdr3_nt: TGTGCCAGTACGGGTACAGGGGTTAGCAATCAGCCCCAGCATTTT
d_call: TRBD1
clone_size: .
j_call: TRBJ1-5
v_call: TRBV19

cdr3_aa: CASSVEVLGLAGGSTFYNEQFF
cdr3_nt: TGTGCCAGCAGCGTAGAAGTTCTGGGACTAGCGGGAGGGTCCACTTTCTACAATGAGCAGTTCTTC
d_call: TRBD2
clone_size: .
j_call: TRBJ2-1
v_call: TRBV9

cdr3_aa: CASSPPNLAGVYEQYF
cdr3_nt: TGTGCCAGCTCACCACCGAATCTAGCGGGAGTGTACGAGCAGTACTTC
d_call: TRBD2
clone_size: .
j_call: TRBJ2-7
v_call: TRBV18

cdr3_aa: CASSPPGGAREQYF
cdr3_nt: TGTGCCAGCTCACCACCGGGGGGGGCTAGAGAGCAGTACTTC
d_call: .
clone_size: .
j_call: TRBJ2-7
v_call: TRBV18

cdr3_aa: CASSYRQGGTEAFF
cdr3_nt: TGTGCCAGCAGTTATCGACAGGGAGGCACTGAAGCTTTCTTT
d_call: TRBD1
clone_size: .
j_call: TRBJ1-1
v_call: TRBV6-6

cdr3_aa: CASSVGGTSGDTDTQYF
cdr3_nt: TGTGCCAGCAGCGTAGGAGGGACTAGCGGTGACACAGATACGCAGTATTTT
d_call: TRBD2
clone_size: .
j_call: TRBJ2-3
v_call: TRBV9

cdr3_aa: CASSAITGAGTEAFF
cdr3_nt: TGTGCCAGCAGTGCCATTACAGGGGCGGGCACTGAAGCTTTCTTT
d_call: TRBD1
clone_size: few
j_call: TRBJ1-1
v_call: TRBV28

cdr3_aa: CASSRLAGLGTEAFF
cdr3_nt: TGTGCCAGCAGCCGACTGGCGGGACTGGGCACTGAAGCTTTCTTT
d_call: .
clone_size: .
j_call: TRBJ1-1
v_call: TRBV28

cdr3_aa: CASSQTRDRNSPLHF
cdr3_nt: TGTGCCAGCAGCCAAACCCGGGACAGAAATTCACCCCTCCACTTT
d_call: TRBD1
clone_size: few
j_call: TRBJ1-6
v_call: TRBV3-1/TRBV3-2

cdr3_aa: CASSQGQGAVEGYTF
cdr3_nt: TGCGCCAGCAGCCAAGGCCAGGGGGCGGTTGAGGGCTACACCTTC
d_call: TRBD1
clone_size: once
j_call: TRBJ1-2
v_call: TRBV4-1

cdr3_aa: CASRPRTGRSYGYTF
cdr3_nt: TGTGCCAGCAGACCTAGGACAGGGAGGAGCTATGGCTACACCTTC
d_call: TRBD1
clone_size: .
j_call: TRBJ1-2
v_call: TRBV28

cdr3_aa: CASSGLAGGDTQYF
cdr3_nt: TGTGCCAGCAGCGGACTAGCGGGGGGGGATACGCAGTATTTT
d_call: TRBD2
clone_size: once
j_call: TRBJ2-3
v_call: TRBV6-5

cdr3_aa: CASSEPVAGGPGEQFF
cdr3_nt: TGCGCCAGCAGTGAGCCCGTAGCGGGAGGGCCAGGCGAGCAGTTCTTC
d_call: TRBD2
clone_size: .
j_call: TRBJ2-1
v_call: TRBV10-1

cdr3_aa: CASSPGTGVDTEAFF
cdr3_nt: TGTGCCAGCAGCCCCGGGACAGGGGTAGACACTGAAGCTTTCTTT
d_call: TRBD1
clone_size: .
j_call: TRBJ1-1
v_call: TRBV5-8

cdr3_aa: CASIVSGSYNEQFF
cdr3_nt: TGTGCCAGCATCGTTAGCGGGTCGTACAATGAGCAGTTCTTC
d_call: TRBD2
clone_size: .
j_call: TRBJ2-1
v_call: TRBV6-5

cdr3_aa: CASSASGRGDTDTQYF
cdr3_nt: TGCGCCAGCAGTGCAAGCGGGAGAGGGGACACAGATACGCAGTATTTT
d_call: TRBD2
clone_size: few
j_call: TRBJ2-3
v_call: TRBV10-1

cdr3_aa: CASSSRSRDTQYF
cdr3_nt: TGTGCCAGCAGTTCCCGATCGCGTGATACGCAGTATTTT
d_call: .
clone_size: .
j_call: TRBJ2-3
v_call: TRBV12-3/TRBV12-4

cdr3_aa: CASTPSNEQFF
cdr3_nt: TGTGCCAGCACCCCGAGCAATGAGCAGTTCTTC
d_call: .
clone_size: .
j_call: TRBJ2-1
v_call: TRBV2

cdr3_aa: CASSLKEGTPQHF
cdr3_nt: TGTGCCAGCAGCTTAAAGGAGGGGACCCCCCAGCATTTT
d_call: .
clone_size: .
j_call: TRBJ1-5
v_call: TRBV5-5

cdr3_aa: CASSQNPRTSGETQYF
cdr3_nt: TGTGCCAGCAGCCAAAACCCGAGGACTAGCGGGGAGACCCAGTACTTC
d_call: TRBD2
clone_size: .
j_call: TRBJ2-5
v_call: TRBV3-1/TRBV3-2

cdr3_aa: CASSFSGYNEQFF
cdr3_nt: TGTGCCAGCAGTTTCTCAGGGTACAATGAGCAGTTCTTC
d_call: .
clone_size: .
j_call: TRBJ2-1
v_call: TRBV28

cdr3_aa: CSASPAYEQYF
cdr3_nt: TGCAGTGCTAGCCCCGCCTACGAGCAGTACTTC
d_call: .
clone_size: .
j_call: TRBJ2-7
v_call: TRBV20-1

cdr3_aa: CASSEGSSGGTDTQYF
cdr3_nt: TGCGCCAGCAGCGAAGGGTCTAGCGGAGGCACAGATACGCAGTATTTT
d_call: TRBD2
clone_size: few
j_call: TRBJ2-3
v_call: TRBV4-1

cdr3_aa: CASSQVHRVGGELFF
cdr3_nt: TGCGCCAGCAGCCAAGTACACAGGGTTGGCGGGGAGCTGTTTTTT
d_call: .
clone_size: .
j_call: TRBJ2-2
v_call: TRBV4-1

cdr3_aa: CASGLVGKLFF
cdr3_nt: TGTGCTAGTGGTTTGGTCGGGAAACTGTTTTTT
d_call: .
clone_size: .
j_call: TRBJ1-4
v_call: TRBV12-5

cdr3_aa: CASSPEGLAGSHEQFF
cdr3_nt: TGTGCCAGCAGCCCTGAGGGACTAGCGGGATCCCATGAGCAGTTCTTC
d_call: TRBD2
clone_size: .
j_call: TRBJ2-1
v_call: TRBV7-9

cdr3_aa: CASSFPSLETQYF
cdr3_nt: TGTGCCAGCAGTTTTCCTAGCTTAGAGACCCAGTACTTC
d_call: .
clone_size: .
j_call: TRBJ2-5
v_call: TRBV28

cdr3_aa: CASSSRLAGFYEQYF
cdr3_nt: TGTGCCAGCAGCTCGAGACTAGCGGGGTTCTACGAGCAGTACTTC
d_call: TRBD2
clone_size: .
j_call: TRBJ2-7
v_call: TRBV5-4

cdr3_aa: CASSSGLAGEGEQYF
cdr3_nt: TGTGCCAGCAGTTCGGGACTAGCGGGAGAAGGCGAGCAGTACTTC
d_call: TRBD2
clone_size: .
j_call: TRBJ2-7
v_call: TRBV27

cdr3_aa: CASSFGGARGAGELFF
cdr3_nt: TGTGCCAGCAGCTTCGGCGGGGCAAGGGGCGCCGGGGAGCTGTTTTTT
d_call: .
clone_size: .
j_call: TRBJ2-2
v_call: TRBV7-2

cdr3_aa: CASSPGTSGRSEQYF
cdr3_nt: TGTGCCAGCTCACCAGGGACTAGCGGGAGGTCCGAGCAGTACTTC
d_call: TRBD2
clone_size: .
j_call: TRBJ2-7
v_call: TRBV18

cdr3_aa: CASSVQQGQTQYF
cdr3_nt: TGTGCCAGCAGTGTACAACAGGGACAGACCCAGTACTTC
d_call: .
clone_size: .
j_call: TRBJ2-5
v_call: TRBV6-4

cdr3_aa: CASSESSGSGNEQFF
cdr3_nt: TGCGCCAGCAGTGAGTCTTCCGGGAGTGGTAATGAGCAGTTCTTC
d_call: .
clone_size: .
j_call: TRBJ2-1
v_call: TRBV10-2